The 17 T cell receptor beta chains below all came from one sample that was sequenced in a study of T cell responses to AZD1222 COVID-19 vaccine. Produced via immunoSEQ multiplex PCR; TCRdb's table is partial and in-frame only. The sample yields 120,000 or so clones, approximately 90% seen once. Here the sequenced sample was peripheral blood, taken on day 0 of AZD1222 vaccination. The receptors come from an adult in good health.

As regards this clone: The same CDR3 also results from other DNA sequences found in this sample. The chain couples TRBV7-3 to TRBJ1-2, with a tentative D call TRBD1 (5 bases). Trimming removed 5 bases at V and 2 bases at J, with 9 bases between. This CDR3 is 13 amino acids long. Germline-derived CDR1 and CDR2 are SGHTA and FQGTGA. The CDR3 coding sequence is TGTGCCAGCAGCCAGGCAGGGAACTATGGCTACACCTTC. Residues: CASSQAGNYGYTF.

The chain links TRBV27 to TRBJ2-7; unclear D gene. The CDR3 is 14 amino acids. In germline, CDR1 is MNHEY, CDR2 SMNVEV (reference sequence). V was trimmed by 6 bases and J by 0 bases, leaving 12 bases between them. The CDR3 sequence: CASRRNPSSYEQYF. CDR3 DNA sequence: TGTGCCAGCAGGAGGAACCCTAGCTCCTACGAGCAGTACTTC.

V and J are TRBV2 and TRBJ2-5; 7 bases align to TRBD2. V was clipped by 6 bases and J by 1 base; unmatched bases: 8. There are 15 residues in the CDR3. Germline V gene lookup returns CDR1 SNHLY and CDR2 FYNNEI. The CDR3: CASSLSSGRQETQYF. The CDR3 nucleotides read TGTGCCAGCAGCCTATCTAGCGGTCGCCAAGAGACCCAGTACTTC.

V usage is TRBV6-5 and J usage is TRBJ2-7; 8 bases align to TRBD1. The CDR3 covers 15 residues. Trimming removed 0 bases from V and 4 bases from J; junction bases left unmatched: 5. Germline V lookup: CDR1 MNHEY, CDR2 SVGAGI. This CDR3 is CASSYSITGGYEQYF. The CDR3 DNA reads as TGTGCCAGCAGTTACTCGATTACAGGGGGGTACGAGCAGTACTTC.

This chain uses TRBV9 with TRBJ1-5, with D uncertain. Trimming stripped 0 bases from V and 7 bases from J, with 14 bases between. Germline V lookup: CDR1 SGDLS, CDR2 YYNGEE. The CDR3 runs 15 residues. The CDR3 DNA follows: TGTGCCAGCAGCGTAGACTCTCGTTTATCGCAGCCCCAGCATTTT. This gives the protein CASSVDSRLSQPQHF.

The J gene is TRBJ2-3, the V gene TRBV5-1, with D possibly being TRBD2 (5 bases). V gave up 4 bases and J gave up 6 bases, with 18 bases separating them. The V gene's germline CDR1 is SGHRS and CDR2 YFSETQ. CDR3 length: 15 amino acids. The CDR3 nucleotides read TGCGCCAGCAGCCCGGAGGATGCCACAGTGGATACGCAGTATTTT. Encoded protein: CASSPEDATVDTQYF. Full variable domain (rest looked up from reference TRBV5-1 and TRBJ2-3): KAGVTQTPRYLIKTRGQQVTLSCSPISGHRSVSWYQQTPGQGLQFLFEYFSETQRNKGNFPGRFSGRQFSNSRSEMNVSTLELGDSALYLCASSPEDATVDTQYFGPGTRLTVL.

J is TRBJ1-1 and V is TRBV27; possibly TRBD1 for D (5 bases). The CDR3 totals 13 residues. The germline V gene encodes CDR1 MNHEY and CDR2 SMNVEV (reference sequence). Deletions cut 6 bases from V and 7 bases from J, with 15 bases between. The CDR3 region has the DNA TGTGCCAGCAGGAGAACCCAGGGTTATGAAGCTTTCTTT. Its protein product is CASRRTQGYEAFF.

V gene TRBV19 combines with J gene TRBJ2-1, with 15 bases lining up with TRBD2. The CDR3 runs 17 residues. Germline lookup yields CDR1 LNHDA and CDR2 SQIVND (reference sequence). The V gene end was trimmed by 1 base and the J gene end by 3 bases; junction bases not matched to a gene: 1. The CDR3: CASSIGGLAGGYNEQFF. The CDR3 nucleotides read TGTGCCAGTAGTATAGGGGGACTAGCGGGAGGCTACAATGAGCAGTTCTTC.

This clone has a single count. The chain combines TRBV7-8 with TRBJ1-1; no definite D call. This CDR3 is built from 14 residues. Trimming shortened V by 0 bases and J by 5 bases, and 10 bases separated the two germline ends. CDR1 and CDR2 from the germline V gene are SGHVS and FQNEAQ. The CDR3 protein is CASSLADRWTEAFF. CDR3 coding DNA: TGTGCCAGCAGCTTAGCAGACCGTTGGACTGAAGCTTTCTTT.

There are a few counts of this clone. The chain uses TRBV29-1 and TRBJ1-1; TRBD1 matches at 10 bases. The CDR3 is made up of 15 amino acids. Germline trimming cut 5 bases from V and 1 base from J; bases unmatched to any gene: 7. The germline CDR1 and CDR2 sequences are SQVTM and ANQGSEA. DNA of the CDR3: TGCAGCGTTAGACAGGGGGCTAATTGGAACACTGAAGCTTTCTTT. Its translation: CSVRQGANWNTEAFF.

The rearrangement links TRBV19 to TRBJ2-5, with no clear D. Germline CDR1 LNHDA, CDR2 SQIVND (reference sequence). The germline V and J ends were trimmed by 6 bases and 5 bases, with 16 bases remaining between them. The CDR3 extends over 14 amino acids. The CDR3 DNA reads TGTGCCAGTAGCCCGGACCGTGCCGGGGAGACCCAGTACTTC. Protein: CASSPDRAGETQYF.

V and J are TRBV6-5 and TRBJ1-2, with TRBD1 as a possible D gene (6 bases). The CDR3 sequence is 13 residues long. Germline CDR1 MNHEY, CDR2 SVGAGI. V lost 7 bases and J 2 bases, leaving 11 bases between the germline ends. The CDR3 protein is CASKRQANYGYTF. The CDR3 region has the DNA TGTGCCAGCAAAAGACAGGCGAACTATGGCTACACCTTC.

The rearrangement joins TRBV2 to TRBJ2-7; weak D call: TRBD1 (6 bases). CDR1 and CDR2 (germline): SNHLY, FYNNEI. CDR3 length equals 14 residues. The V end lost 5 bases, the J end lost 7 bases, and 18 bases lay between the germline ends. The CDR3 sequence: CASSRDTLGREQYF. For the CDR3, the DNA is TGTGCCAGCAGTCGGGACACTCTAGGTCGGGAGCAGTACTTC.

The chain is built from TRBV25-1 and TRBJ2-1, with TRBD1 identical over 10 bases. The CDR3 consists of 14 residues. J gave up 9 bases and V 0 bases, and 2 bases lay outside the gene matches. Germline loops: CDR1 MGHDK, CDR2 SYGVNS. The CDR3 protein is CASSEYGQGVEQFF. The CDR3 DNA is TGTGCCAGCAGTGAATATGGACAGGGGGTTGAGCAGTTCTTC.

This chain joins TRBV28 and TRBJ2-7; D ambiguous. This CDR3 is 12 amino acids long. CDR1 and CDR2 (germline): MDHEN, SYDVKM. V lost 7 bases and J 6 bases, leaving 13 bases between the germline ends. CDR3 sequence: CASKKQRSEQYF. As DNA, the CDR3 is TGTGCCAGCAAAAAACAGAGAAGCGAGCAGTACTTC.

In this sample, this clone turned up once. The chain carries TRBV7-9 and TRBJ2-7; 9 bases map to TRBD1. Germline V CDR1 and CDR2: SEHNR, FQNEAQ (reference sequence). With 7 bases clipped from V and 2 bases from J, the junction kept 6 bases outside the gene matches. CDR3 length: 14 amino acids. The chain's CDR3 is CASNPGQGPYEQYF. For the CDR3, the DNA is TGTGCCAGCAACCCGGGACAGGGACCCTACGAGCAGTACTTC.

V gene TRBV6-1 combines with J gene TRBJ2-7; TRBD2 aligns across 9 bases. The germline CDR1 and CDR2 sequences are MNHNS and SASEGT. J gave up 4 bases and V 0 bases, and 1 base lay outside the gene matches. This CDR3 comprises 14 residues. The CDR3 region is CASSEAAGGYEQYF. In DNA, the CDR3 is TGTGCCAGCAGTGAAGCGGCGGGAGGGTACGAGCAGTACTTC.